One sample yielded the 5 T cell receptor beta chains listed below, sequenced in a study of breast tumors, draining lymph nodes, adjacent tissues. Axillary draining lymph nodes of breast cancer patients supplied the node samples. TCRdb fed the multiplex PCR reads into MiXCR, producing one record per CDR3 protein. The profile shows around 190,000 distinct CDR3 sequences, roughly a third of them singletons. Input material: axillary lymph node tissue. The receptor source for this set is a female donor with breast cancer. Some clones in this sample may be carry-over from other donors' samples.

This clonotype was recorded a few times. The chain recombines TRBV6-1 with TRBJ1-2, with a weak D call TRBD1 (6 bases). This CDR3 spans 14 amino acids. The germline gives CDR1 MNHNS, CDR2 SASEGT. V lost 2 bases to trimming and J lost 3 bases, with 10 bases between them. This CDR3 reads CASSERGGHYGYTF. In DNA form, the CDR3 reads TGTGCCAGCAGTGAACGAGGGGGGCACTATGGCTACACCTTC.

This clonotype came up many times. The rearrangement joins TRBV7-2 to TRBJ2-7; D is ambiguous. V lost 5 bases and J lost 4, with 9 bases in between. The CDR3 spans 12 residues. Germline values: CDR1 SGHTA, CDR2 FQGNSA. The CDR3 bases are TGTGCCAGCAGCCATGACCATTACGAGCAGTACTTC. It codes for CASSHDHYEQYF.

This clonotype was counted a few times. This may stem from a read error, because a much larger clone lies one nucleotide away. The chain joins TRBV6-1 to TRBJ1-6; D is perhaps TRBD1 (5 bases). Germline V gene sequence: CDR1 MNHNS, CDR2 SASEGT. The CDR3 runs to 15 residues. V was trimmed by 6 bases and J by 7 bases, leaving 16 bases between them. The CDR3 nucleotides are TGTGCCAGCAGCGCTAGGGGCAGGAAGAATTCACCCCTCCACTTT. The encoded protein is CASSARGRKNSPLHF.

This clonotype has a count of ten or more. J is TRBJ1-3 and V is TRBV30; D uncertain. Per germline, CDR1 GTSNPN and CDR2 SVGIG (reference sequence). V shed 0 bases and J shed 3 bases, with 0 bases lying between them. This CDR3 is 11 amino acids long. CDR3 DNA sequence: TGTGCCTGGAGTGTTGGAAACACCATATATTTT. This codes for CAWSVGNTIYF.

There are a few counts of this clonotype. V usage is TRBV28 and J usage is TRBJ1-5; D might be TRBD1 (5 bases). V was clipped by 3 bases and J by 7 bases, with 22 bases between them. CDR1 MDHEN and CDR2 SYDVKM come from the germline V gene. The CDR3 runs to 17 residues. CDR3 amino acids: CASSFGSSAGSRQPQHF. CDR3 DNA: TGTGCCAGCAGTTTTGGGTCCTCCGCAGGGTCGCGGCAGCCCCAGCATTTT.